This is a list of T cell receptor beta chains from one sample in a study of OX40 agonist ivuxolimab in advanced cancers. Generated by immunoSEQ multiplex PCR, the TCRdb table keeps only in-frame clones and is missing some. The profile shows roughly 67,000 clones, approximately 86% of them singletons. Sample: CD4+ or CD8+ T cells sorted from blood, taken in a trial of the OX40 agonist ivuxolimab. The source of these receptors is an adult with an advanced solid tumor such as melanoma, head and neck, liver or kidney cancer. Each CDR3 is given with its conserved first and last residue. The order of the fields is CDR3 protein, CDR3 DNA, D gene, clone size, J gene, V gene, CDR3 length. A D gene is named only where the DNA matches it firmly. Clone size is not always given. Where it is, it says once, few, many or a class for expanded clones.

cdr3_aa: CASSQDATSPSYNEQFF; cdr3_nt: TGTGCCAGCAGCCAAGATGCGACTTCTCCTTCCTACAATGAGCAGTTCTTC; d_call: -; clone_size: once; j_call: TRBJ2-1; v_call: TRBV4-2; cdr3_length: 17
cdr3_aa: CASSFSGGRGRAFF; cdr3_nt: TGTGCCAGCAGTTTTTCGGGTGGTAGGGGGCGAGCTTTCTTT; d_call: TRBD1; clone_size: -; j_call: TRBJ1-1; v_call: TRBV27; cdr3_length: 14
cdr3_aa: CASSPKGGGSEQYF; cdr3_nt: TGTGCCAGCTCACCCAAGGGCGGGGGCAGTGAGCAGTACTTC; d_call: -; clone_size: -; j_call: TRBJ2-7; v_call: TRBV18; cdr3_length: 14
cdr3_aa: CASSLPGDYEQYF; cdr3_nt: TGTGCCAGCAGCTTGCCAGGAGACTACGAGCAGTACTTC; d_call: -; clone_size: -; j_call: TRBJ2-7; v_call: TRBV5-5; cdr3_length: 13
cdr3_aa: CASSQDDLRLGATGELFF; cdr3_nt: TGCGCCAGCAGCCAAGATGACCTCCGCCTCGGGGCCACCGGGGAGCTGTTTTTT; d_call: -; clone_size: -; j_call: TRBJ2-2; v_call: TRBV4-3; cdr3_length: 18
cdr3_aa: CASSETRTARAFF; cdr3_nt: TGTGCCAGTAGTGAGACGCGGACGGCGAGGGCTTTCTTT; d_call: -; clone_size: -; j_call: TRBJ1-1; v_call: TRBV19; cdr3_length: 13
cdr3_aa: CASSQQDSNQPQHF; cdr3_nt: TGTGCCAGCAGTCAACAGGATAGCAATCAGCCCCAGCATTTT; d_call: -; clone_size: -; j_call: TRBJ1-5; v_call: TRBV6-1; cdr3_length: 14
cdr3_aa: CASSRQNYGYTF; cdr3_nt: TGTGCCAGCAGCCGACAGAACTATGGCTACACCTTC; d_call: -; clone_size: -; j_call: TRBJ1-2; v_call: TRBV14; cdr3_length: 12
cdr3_aa: CASSVVASGRSYNEQFF; cdr3_nt: TGTGCCAGCAGCGTAGTGGCTAGCGGGCGCTCCTACAATGAGCAGTTCTTC; d_call: TRBD2; clone_size: -; j_call: TRBJ2-1; v_call: TRBV9; cdr3_length: 17
cdr3_aa: CASSPSLRGGSGNTIYF; cdr3_nt: TGTGCCAGCAGTCCTAGCTTGAGGGGAGGATCTGGAAACACCATATATTTT; d_call: -; clone_size: once; j_call: TRBJ1-3; v_call: TRBV28; cdr3_length: 17
cdr3_aa: CASSLGEASYEQYF; cdr3_nt: TGTGCCAGCAGCTTAGGGGAAGCCTCCTACGAGCAGTACTTC; d_call: -; clone_size: -; j_call: TRBJ2-7; v_call: TRBV7-9; cdr3_length: 14
cdr3_aa: CASTRGLGEKLFF; cdr3_nt: TGTGCCAGCACCCGAGGGTTGGGTGAAAAACTGTTTTTT; d_call: -; clone_size: -; j_call: TRBJ1-4; v_call: TRBV2; cdr3_length: 13
cdr3_aa: CASSFGAVQETQYF; cdr3_nt: TGTGCCAGCAGCTTCGGGGCAGTACAAGAGACCCAGTACTTC; d_call: -; clone_size: -; j_call: TRBJ2-5; v_call: TRBV5-8; cdr3_length: 14
cdr3_aa: CASSQVLSPGQSYEQYF; cdr3_nt: TGTGCCAGCAGCCAAGTATTAAGCCCCGGACAGAGCTACGAGCAGTACTTC; d_call: -; clone_size: -; j_call: TRBJ2-7; v_call: TRBV14; cdr3_length: 17
cdr3_aa: CAITARGESPITF; cdr3_nt: TGTGCCATCACAGCGAGGGGAGAATCCCCAATCACCTTC; d_call: -; clone_size: -; j_call: TRBJ1-2; v_call: TRBV10-3; cdr3_length: 13
cdr3_aa: CASRRPGATNEKLFF; cdr3_nt: TGTGCCAGCAGGAGACCGGGTGCAACTAATGAAAAACTGTTTTTT; d_call: -; clone_size: -; j_call: TRBJ1-4; v_call: TRBV7-9; cdr3_length: 15
cdr3_aa: CASGGRLSYEQYF; cdr3_nt: TGTGCCAGCGGGGGTAGACTCTCCTATGAGCAGTACTTC; d_call: -; clone_size: -; j_call: TRBJ2-7; v_call: TRBV7-8; cdr3_length: 13
cdr3_aa: CASSPLAGVNNEQFF; cdr3_nt: TGTGCCAGCTCACCCCTAGCGGGAGTGAACAATGAGCAGTTCTTC; d_call: TRBD2; clone_size: -; j_call: TRBJ2-1; v_call: TRBV18; cdr3_length: 15
cdr3_aa: CASSAQGGAQGYTF; cdr3_nt: TGTGCCAGCAGCGCCCAGGGGGGCGCCCAGGGCTACACCTTC; d_call: TRBD1; clone_size: -; j_call: TRBJ1-2; v_call: TRBV6-5; cdr3_length: 14
cdr3_aa: CASSVGVSGNTIYF; cdr3_nt: TGTGCCAGCAGCGTAGGAGTTAGCGGAAACACCATATATTTT; d_call: -; clone_size: -; j_call: TRBJ1-3; v_call: TRBV2; cdr3_length: 14
cdr3_aa: CASSLAIGGAQETQYF; cdr3_nt: TGTGCCAGCAGCTTAGCGATTGGAGGGGCACAAGAGACCCAGTACTTC; d_call: -; clone_size: -; j_call: TRBJ2-5; v_call: TRBV7-2; cdr3_length: 16
cdr3_aa: CAISDPLTTYQETQYF; cdr3_nt: TGTGCCATCAGTGACCCCCTCACCACGTACCAAGAGACCCAGTACTTC; d_call: -; clone_size: once; j_call: TRBJ2-5; v_call: TRBV10-3; cdr3_length: 16
cdr3_aa: CASSADRGASNQPQHF; cdr3_nt: TGTGCCAGCAGTGCCGACAGGGGGGCTAGCAATCAGCCCCAGCATTTT; d_call: TRBD1; clone_size: few; j_call: TRBJ1-5; v_call: TRBV2; cdr3_length: 16
cdr3_aa: CASSQLNPLQGAGNTIYF; cdr3_nt: TGCGCCAGCAGCCAACTTAATCCTTTACAGGGCGCTGGAAACACCATATATTTT; d_call: -; clone_size: -; j_call: TRBJ1-3; v_call: TRBV5-1; cdr3_length: 18
cdr3_aa: CASSRTGYEQYF; cdr3_nt: TGTGCCAGCAGCCGTACAGGGTACGAGCAGTACTTC; d_call: -; clone_size: -; j_call: TRBJ2-7; v_call: TRBV7-3; cdr3_length: 12
cdr3_aa: CASSLGGFSTDTQYF; cdr3_nt: TGTGCCAGCAGCTTAGGCGGGTTCAGCACAGATACGCAGTATTTT; d_call: -; clone_size: -; j_call: TRBJ2-3; v_call: TRBV7-2; cdr3_length: 15
cdr3_aa: CASNPQGTLNYGYTF; cdr3_nt: TGTGCCAGCAATCCACAGGGGACCCTTAACTATGGCTACACCTTC; d_call: TRBD1; clone_size: -; j_call: TRBJ1-2; v_call: TRBV6-6; cdr3_length: 15
cdr3_aa: CASSPDRGRPQHF; cdr3_nt: TGTGCCAGCAGCCCGGATAGGGGTAGGCCCCAGCATTTT; d_call: -; clone_size: -; j_call: TRBJ1-5; v_call: TRBV5-4; cdr3_length: 13
cdr3_aa: CASSFFRTRDPPYEQYF; cdr3_nt: TGTGCCAGCAGTTTCTTCCGCACCCGGGACCCTCCCTACGAGCAGTACTTC; d_call: -; clone_size: -; j_call: TRBJ2-7; v_call: TRBV28; cdr3_length: 17